A single sample gave rise to the 18 T cell receptor beta chains below, sequenced in a study of cytomegalovirus exposure and HLA in healthy donors. Both 60 Vbeta primers and 13 Jbeta primers went into the PCR. Clones were read by immunoSEQ multiplex PCR, and TCRdb kept only the in-frame ones, dropping some. The top ten clones hold about 4.3% of a sample with 110,000 to 150,000 clones, roughly 80% of them seen once. Sequenced sample: PBMCs. The source of these receptors is a woman aged 40 to 50 in good health and CMV-seropositive.

This CDR3 is CASSGGAGVSGTDTQYF. The CDR3 coding sequence is TGTGCCAGCAGTGGAGGGGCGGGAGTGTCTGGCACAGATACGCAGTATTTT. V usage is TRBV2 and J usage is TRBJ2-3; 7 bases line up with TRBD2. The CDR3 is 17 amino acids. CDR1 is SNHLY and CDR2 is FYNNEI in the germline V gene. J gave up 1 base and V 4 bases, and 11 bases lay outside the gene matches.

The table lists this clone with a count of one. The chain recombines TRBV27 with TRBJ2-5; TRBD1 agrees at 8 bases. The J call may be mistaken, given a closer DNA end match to TRBJ2-7. The CDR3 has 15 amino acids. Germline CDR1 MNHEY, CDR2 SMNVEV (reference sequence). CDR3 region: CASSGTGQASYEQYF. The CDR3 DNA is TGTGCCAGCAGTGGGACGGGACAGGCATCCTACGAGCAGTACTTC.

In its sample, this clone was seen a few times. V and J are TRBV7-9 and TRBJ1-2; TRBD1 matches at 7 bases. Germline CDR1 SEHNR, CDR2 FQNEAQ (reference sequence). V shed 1 base, J shed 6 bases, and the junction held 11 bases outside the gene matches. This CDR3 comprises 16 residues. This chain's CDR3 is CASSLEGDRVLDGYTF. CDR3 DNA: TGTGCCAGCAGCTTAGAGGGCGACAGGGTATTAGATGGCTACACCTTC.

This clone has only one observation. V is TRBV5-8 and J is TRBJ2-3, with D maybe TRBD2 (6 bases). V was pared by 4 bases and J by 2 bases, with 11 bases between. The CDR3 consists of 14 residues. The germline V gene has CDR1 SGHTS and CDR2 YDEGEE. CDR3 sequence reads: CASSLGTYTDTQYF. CDR3 bases: TGTGCCAGCAGCCTCGGGACTTACACAGATACGCAGTATTTT.

This clone has more than one count but fewer than ten. The rearrangement uses TRBV6-5 and TRBJ1-4, with 8 nucleotides matching TRBD1. V gave up 4 bases and J gave up 4 bases; unmatched junction bases: 5. Germline values: CDR1 MNHEY, CDR2 SVGAGI. The CDR3 has 15 amino acids. The CDR3 region has the DNA TGTGCCAGCAGTTCGCACAGGGGGGGTAATGAAAAACTGTTTTTT. It is translated as CASSSHRGGNEKLFF.

The rearrangement links TRBV7-2 to TRBJ2-5, with 7 bases identical to TRBD2. V lost 3 bases and J lost 1; bases outside the gene matches: 2. The V gene's germline CDR1 is SGHTA and CDR2 FQGNSA. This CDR3 contains 14 residues. The DNA of the CDR3 is TGTGCCAGCAGCTTCGGGGGGAGCCAAGAGACCCAGTACTTC. This codes for CASSFGGSQETQYF.

The chain uses TRBV10-3 and TRBJ2-7; tentatively, D is TRBD1 (6 bases). Trimming removed 3 bases from V and 7 bases from J, with 10 bases in between. The CDR3 extends over 12 amino acids. Germline-derived CDR1 and CDR2 are ENHRY and SYGVKD. The CDR3 is CAISEKGGEQYF. The DNA for the CDR3 is TGTGCCATCAGTGAAAAAGGGGGAGAGCAGTACTTC.

The chain is built from TRBV18 and TRBJ1-1; D not certain. Trimming pared 3 bases from V and 4 bases from J, leaving 21 bases between. The CDR3 contains 17 residues. Germline V lookup: CDR1 KGHSH, CDR2 LQKENI. CDR3 sequence: CASSPRETGSTSTEAFF. The DNA for the CDR3 is TGTGCCAGCTCACCGAGGGAAACGGGGTCAACCTCCACTGAAGCTTTCTTT.

V gene TRBV5-4 combines with J gene TRBJ2-6, with 8 bases aligning to TRBD1. Trimming at V came to 3 bases and at J to 0 bases, leaving 8 bases not matched to a gene. The CDR3 is made up of 18 amino acids. The germline CDR1 and CDR2 sequences are SGHNT and YYREEE (reference sequence). The chain's CDR3 is CASSSRQGPHSGANVLTF. The DNA of the CDR3 is TGTGCCAGCAGCTCGAGACAGGGGCCCCACTCTGGGGCCAACGTCCTGACTTTC.

The chain recombines TRBV7-6 with TRBJ1-4; no clear D gene. Germline lookup yields CDR1 SGHVS and CDR2 FNYEAQ. V lost 5 bases to trimming and J lost 3 bases, with 10 bases between them. This CDR3 is 14 amino acids long. In DNA form, the CDR3 reads TGTGCCAGCAGCCGTTCTCAGGCTAATGAAAAACTGTTTTTT. Protein sequence: CASSRSQANEKLFF. Complete variable domain (other parts from reference TRBV7-6 and TRBJ1-4): GAGVSQSPRYKVTKRGQDVALRCDPISGHVSLYWYRQALGQGPEFLTYFNYEAQQDKSGLPNDRFSAERPEGSISTLTIQRTEQRDSAMYRCASSRSQANEKLFFGSGTQLSVL.

The V and J genes are TRBV4-3 and TRBJ2-5, with TRBD1 as a possible D gene (5 bases). The assigned J gene may be wrong: the sequence end matches TRBJ2-7 better. CDR3 size: 17 residues. The germline V gene has CDR1 LGHNA and CDR2 YSLEER. CDR3 in DNA: TGCGCCAGCAGCCAAGCCCGATTAGACAGCCTCTCCTACGAGCAGTACTTC. It is translated as CASSQARLDSLSYEQYF.

This clone was picked up many times. J is TRBJ2-7 and V is TRBV5-5; a weak D match, TRBD1 (6 bases). The germline V and J ends were trimmed by 2 bases and 6 bases, with 15 bases remaining between them. The CDR3 contains 14 residues. Germline CDR1 reads SGHKS; CDR2 reads YYEKEE (reference sequence). CDR3 amino acids: CASSLGGIVGEQYF. CDR3 sequence (DNA): TGTGCCAGCAGCTTAGGGGGAATAGTGGGCGAGCAGTACTTC.

The rearrangement uses TRBV5-6 and TRBJ1-2; D uncertain. CDR1 is SGHDT, CDR2 YYEEEE, per germline. This CDR3 spans 14 amino acids. V lost 0 bases and J 9 bases, leaving 15 bases between the germline ends. The CDR3 loop is CASSLERGLGSYTF. The CDR3, as DNA: TGTGCCAGCAGCTTGGAGCGGGGTTTGGGGAGCTACACCTTC.

The V call is TRBV28, the J call TRBJ1-3; D not certain. V was shortened by 2 bases and J by 1 base, with 15 bases between the two germline ends. CDR1 is MDHEN and CDR2 is SYDVKM in the germline V gene. The CDR3 totals 17 residues. The CDR3 coding sequence is TGTGCCAGCAGTTTAAGGGCCTTTGGAGGGTCTGGAAACACCATATATTTT. Translated, it gives CASSLRAFGGSGNTIYF.

This sequence joins TRBV5-4 and TRBJ2-5; 11 positions match TRBD1. Matching the DNA end better, TRBJ2-7 makes the J call doubtful. The CDR3 runs 15 residues. Germline V gene sequence: CDR1 SGHNT, CDR2 YYREEE (reference sequence). This chain's CDR3 is CASSLDRTGGSEQYF. CDR3 DNA sequence: TGTGCCAGCAGCTTGGACAGGACAGGGGGCTCCGAGCAGTACTTC.

This clone was counted between two and nine times. The chain recombines TRBV5-4 with TRBJ2-7; 11 bases map to TRBD2. Germline V lookup: CDR1 SGHNT, CDR2 YYREEE (reference sequence). After removal of 0 bases from V and 2 bases from J, the junction contained 4 bases not matched to a gene. The CDR3 totals 16 residues. This CDR3 is CASSLGSSGGTYEQYF. The CDR3 DNA sequence: TGTGCCAGCAGCTTGGGGTCTAGCGGGGGGACCTACGAGCAGTACTTC.

This chain joins TRBV20-1 and TRBJ2-7; D is unclear. Germline-derived CDR1 and CDR2 are DFQATT and SNEGSKA (reference sequence). This CDR3 has 11 amino acids. Here the CDR3 reads CSGTSVYEQYF. The CDR3 DNA sequence: TGCAGCGGTACGTCGGTCTACGAGCAGTACTTC.

The J gene is TRBJ2-5, the V gene TRBV5-1; D gene unclear. The V end was cut by 2 bases, the J end by 4 bases, with 9 bases between. Germline loops: CDR1 SGHRS, CDR2 YFSETQ. The CDR3 consists of 13 residues. The CDR3 is CASSLDTPETQYF. In DNA, the CDR3 is TGCGCCAGCAGCTTAGACACCCCAGAGACCCAGTACTTC.